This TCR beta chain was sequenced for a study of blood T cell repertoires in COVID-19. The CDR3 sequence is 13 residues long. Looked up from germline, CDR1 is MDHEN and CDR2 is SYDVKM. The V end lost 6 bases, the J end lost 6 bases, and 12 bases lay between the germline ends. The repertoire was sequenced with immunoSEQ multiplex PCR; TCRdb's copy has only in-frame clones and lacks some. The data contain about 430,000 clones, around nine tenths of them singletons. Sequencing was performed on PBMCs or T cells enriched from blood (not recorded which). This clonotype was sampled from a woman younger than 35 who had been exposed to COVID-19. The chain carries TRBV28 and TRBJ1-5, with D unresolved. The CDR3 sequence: CASRIGGSQPQHF. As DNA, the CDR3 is TGTGCCAGCAGAATCGGAGGGAGTCAGCCCCAGCATTTT.